Shown below are 14 T cell receptor beta chains from a single sample sequenced in a study of blood T cell repertoires in COVID-19. TCRdb keeps only in-frame clones here, not all; method: immunoSEQ multiplex PCR. The profile shows 400,000 to 500,000 clones, around nine tenths of them singletons. Sequenced material: PBMCs or T cells enriched from blood (not recorded which). All receptors derive from a woman in her thirties or forties who had recovered from COVID-19.

The V and J genes are TRBV4-1 and TRBJ1-2, with D hard to call. Germline CDR1 reads MGHRA; CDR2 reads YSYEKL. CDR3 length: 14 amino acids. Trimming cost V 4 bases and J 0 bases, with 9 bases left between them. CDR3 nucleotides: TGCGCCAGCAGCCTCCCCGGAGCTAACTATGGCTACACCTTC. It translates to CASSLPGANYGYTF.

The chain couples TRBV13 to TRBJ1-1; the match to TRBD1 covers 9 bases. The V gene end was trimmed by 5 bases and the J gene end by 5 bases; junction bases not matched to a gene: 9. CDR1 and CDR2 from the germline V gene are PRHDT and FYEKMQ (reference sequence). The CDR3 is 15 residues long. The CDR3 region is CASSQGPTGGTEAFF. The CDR3 DNA is TGTGCCAGCAGCCAGGGACCGACAGGGGGTACTGAAGCTTTCTTT.

This chain uses TRBV5-1 with TRBJ2-3, with TRBD2 identical over 11 bases. CDR1 is SGHRS and CDR2 is YFSETQ in the germline V gene. With V trimmed by 0 bases and J by 9 bases, 3 bases remained unmatched. The length of the CDR3 is 14 residues. CDR3 nucleotides: TGCGCCAGCAGCTTGGCGGCTAGCGGGAGGACGCAGTATTTT. Its translation: CASSLAASGRTQYF.

The rearrangement links TRBV12-3 or TRBV12-4 to TRBJ1-2; D might be TRBD1 (5 bases). Trimming stripped 6 bases from V and 5 bases from J, with 13 bases between. The CDR3 consists of 13 residues. CDR3 in DNA: TGTGCCAGCAGCGCTTTTCGGGGGTATGGCTACACCTTC. It translates to CASSAFRGYGYTF.

The chain combines TRBV5-1 with TRBJ2-7, with a weak D call TRBD2 (6 bases). Per germline, CDR1 SGHRS and CDR2 YFSETQ. Trimming cost V 2 bases and J 2 bases, with 11 bases left between them. This CDR3 has 14 residues. Here the CDR3 DNA reads TGCGCCAGCAGCTTAGCTAGCGCGACCTACGAGCAGTACTTC. The encoded protein is CASSLASATYEQYF.

The chain has TRBV25-1 and TRBJ1-3; possibly TRBD1 for D (6 bases). Germline V gene data show CDR1 as MGHDK and CDR2 as SYGVNS. This CDR3 is built from 15 residues. The V end was cut by 6 bases, the J end by 2 bases, with 14 bases between. The CDR3, as DNA: TGTGCCAGCAGCTATTCCAGGGGAGCTGGAAACACCATATATTTT. Translated, it gives CASSYSRGAGNTIYF.

The chain uses TRBV5-1 and TRBJ1-1; D might be TRBD1 (6 bases). CDR1 is SGHRS and CDR2 is YFSETQ in the germline V gene. The ends were cut back, 0 bases at V and 6 bases at J, with 12 bases in the middle. The length of the CDR3 is 14 residues. CDR3 in amino acids: CASSLGGQLSEAFF. The CDR3 nucleotides read TGCGCCAGCAGCTTGGGAGGACAGCTTTCTGAAGCTTTCTTT.

The chain employs TRBV11-3 and TRBJ1-2; no clear D gene. The CDR3 runs 14 residues. Trimming shortened V by 0 bases and J by 1 base, and 6 bases separated the two germline ends. Germline loops: CDR1 SGHNT, CDR2 YENEEA. This CDR3 reads CASSLDSDNYGYTF. In nucleotides, the CDR3 is TGTGCCAGCAGCTTAGATTCAGATAACTATGGCTACACCTTC.

This chain uses TRBV11-2 with TRBJ2-7, with D possibly being TRBD1 (5 bases). This CDR3 has 12 residues. CDR1 and CDR2 (germline): SGHAT, FQNNGV. V was shortened by 0 bases and J by 5 bases, with 5 bases between the two germline ends. The CDR3 nucleotides read TGTGCCAGCAGCTTAGACAGGGACGAGCAGTACTTC. It codes for CASSLDRDEQYF.

This clone was seen more than once but under ten times. V and J are TRBV7-2 and TRBJ1-4; 7 nucleotides agree with TRBD1. The CDR3 has 15 residues. The V gene's germline CDR1 is SGHTA and CDR2 FQGNSA. With 0 bases clipped from V and 9 bases from J, the junction kept 7 bases outside the gene matches. The CDR3 sequence: CASSLAPTGEKKLFF. CDR3 in DNA: TGTGCCAGCAGCTTAGCGCCCACAGGGGAAAAAAAACTGTTTTTT.

V usage is TRBV11-2 and J usage is TRBJ1-3; the match to TRBD1 covers 7 bases. J gave up 4 bases and V 4 bases, and 10 bases lay outside the gene matches. The V gene's germline CDR1 is SGHAT and CDR2 FQNNGV. CDR3 length: 16 residues. The CDR3 is CASSSVQTGLGNTIYF. CDR3 DNA: TGTGCCAGCAGCTCGGTCCAGACAGGGTTAGGAAACACCATATATTTT.

The CDR3 DNA is TGTGCCAGCCGTGTACAGGGGGCCTCCTATGGCTACACCTTC. Translating it yields CASRVQGASYGYTF. The chain has TRBV3-1 (or the pseudogene TRBV3-2) and TRBJ1-2; TRBD1 matches at 9 bases. Losses at the gene ends were 8 bases for V and 4 bases for J; bases not matched to a gene: 8. The CDR3 has 14 residues. CDR1 and CDR2 from the germline V gene are LGHDT and YNNKEL (reference sequence).

The V and J genes are TRBV7-8 and TRBJ2-1; 7 nucleotides line up with TRBD2. This CDR3 is 16 amino acids long. V lost 2 bases and J lost 6; bases outside the gene matches: 10. From germline, CDR1 is SGHVS and CDR2 FQNEAQ. The CDR3 nucleotides are TGTGCCAGCAGCTTATCGGGGGGAGGTAGGTTCAATGAGCAGTTCTTC. It translates to CASSLSGGGRFNEQFF.

The DNA for the CDR3 is TGTGCCAGCAGTGGTGGGGGACTAGTGACCGCGCGCGAAGGATATCGCTCCTACGAGCAGTACTTC. Residues: CASSGGGLVTAREGYRSYEQYF. The rearrangement links TRBV2 to TRBJ2-7, with 8 bases lining up with TRBD2. Losses at the gene ends were 4 bases for V and 0 bases for J; bases not matched to a gene: 26. There are 22 residues in the CDR3. Per germline, CDR1 SNHLY and CDR2 FYNNEI. Based on the CDR3 plus reference TRBV2 and TRBJ2-7, the full variable domain is EPEVTQTPSHQVTQMGQEVILRCVPISNHLYFYWYRQILGQKVEFLVSFYNNEISEKSEIFDDQFSVERPDGSNFTLKIRSTKLEDSAMYFCASSGGGLVTAREGYRSYEQYFGPGTRLTVT.